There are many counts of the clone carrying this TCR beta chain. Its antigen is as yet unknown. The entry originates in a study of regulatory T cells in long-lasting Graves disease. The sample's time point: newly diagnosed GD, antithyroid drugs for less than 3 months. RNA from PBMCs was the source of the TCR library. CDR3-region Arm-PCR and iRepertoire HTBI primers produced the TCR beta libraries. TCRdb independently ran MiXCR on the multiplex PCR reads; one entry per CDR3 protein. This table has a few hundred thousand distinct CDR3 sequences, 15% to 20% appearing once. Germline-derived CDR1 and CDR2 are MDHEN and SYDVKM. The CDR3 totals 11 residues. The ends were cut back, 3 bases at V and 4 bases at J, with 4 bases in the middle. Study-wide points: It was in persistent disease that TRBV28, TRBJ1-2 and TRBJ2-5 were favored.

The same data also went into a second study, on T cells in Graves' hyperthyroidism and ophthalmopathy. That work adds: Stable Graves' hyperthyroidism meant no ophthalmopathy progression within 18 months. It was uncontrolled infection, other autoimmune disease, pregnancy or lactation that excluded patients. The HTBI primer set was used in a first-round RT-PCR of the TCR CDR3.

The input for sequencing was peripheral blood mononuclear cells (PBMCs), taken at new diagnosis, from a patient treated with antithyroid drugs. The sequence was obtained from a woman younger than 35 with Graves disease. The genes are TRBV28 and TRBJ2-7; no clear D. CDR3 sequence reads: CASSFQYEQYF. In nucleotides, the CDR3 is TGTGCCAGCAGTTTCCAATACGAGCAGTACTTC.